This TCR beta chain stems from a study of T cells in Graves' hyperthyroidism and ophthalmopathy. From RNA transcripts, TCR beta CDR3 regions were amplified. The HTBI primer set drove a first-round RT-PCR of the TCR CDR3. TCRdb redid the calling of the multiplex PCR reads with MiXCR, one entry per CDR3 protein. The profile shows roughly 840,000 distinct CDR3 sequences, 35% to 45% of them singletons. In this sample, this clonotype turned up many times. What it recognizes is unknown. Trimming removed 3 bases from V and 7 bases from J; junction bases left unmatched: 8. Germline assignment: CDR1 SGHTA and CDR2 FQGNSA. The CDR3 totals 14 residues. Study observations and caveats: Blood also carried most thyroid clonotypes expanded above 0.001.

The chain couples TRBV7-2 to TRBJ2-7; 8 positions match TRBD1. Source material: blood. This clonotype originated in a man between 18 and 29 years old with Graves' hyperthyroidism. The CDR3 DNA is TGTGCCAGCAGCTTTTATGGAGGGACAGGAGAGCAGTACTTC. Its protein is CASSFYGGTGEQYF.